The rows below give T cell receptor beta chains drawn from one sample of a study of T cells in Graves' hyperthyroidism and ophthalmopathy. From the multiplex PCR reads, TCRdb called clonotypes with MiXCR, one entry per CDR3 protein. The table shows about 290,000 distinct CDR3 sequences, with more than 10% occurring only once. The specimen was blood. Source of these receptors: a woman aged 30 to 39 with Graves' hyperthyroidism that later progressed to Graves' ophthalmopathy. Each CDR3 is given with its conserved first and last residue. The order of the fields is J gene, clone size, D gene, V gene, CDR3 length, CDR3 protein, CDR3 DNA. The D gene is left open where the match is weak. The size of a clone is reported for some rows only, either as once, few or many, or as a class for expanded clones.

>TRBJ2-1|many|NA|TRBV9|15
CASSVGPVSYNEQFF
TGTGCCAGCAGCGTAGGACCAGTATCCTACAATGAGCAGTTCTTC
>TRBJ1-3|NA|TRBD1|TRBV9|16
CASSGPLRGTGNTIYF
TGTGCCAGCAGCGGGCCGCTCAGGGGGACAGGAAACACCATATATTTT
>TRBJ2-1|NA|NA|TRBV29-1|11
CSVEDRRQQFF
TGCAGCGTTGAAGATCGCAGGCAGCAGTTCTTC
>TRBJ2-5|many|NA|TRBV7-2|15
CASSLVAGLLETQYF
TGTGCCAGCAGCTTAGTAGCTGGTCTCCTAGAGACCCAGTACTTC
>TRBJ1-5|many|NA|TRBV12-3/TRBV12-4|16
CASSFETAVSNQPQHF
TGTGCCAGCAGTTTTGAGACAGCAGTTAGCAATCAGCCCCAGCATTTT
>TRBJ2-3|many|NA|TRBV6-2/TRBV6-3|17
CASSLRLPTDGGDTQYF
TGTGCCAGCAGTTTGCGATTACCGACAGACGGGGGAGATACGCAGTATTTT
>TRBJ2-2|NA|NA|TRBV12-3/TRBV12-4|12
CANHRDTGELFF
TGTGCCAACCACCGGGACACCGGGGAGCTGTTTTTT
>TRBJ2-7|many|NA|TRBV27|15
CASSLSAGPLNEQYF
TGTGCCAGCAGTTTATCGGCAGGCCCACTCAACGAGCAGTACTTC
>TRBJ2-7|many|TRBD1|TRBV28|14
CASSLFGQGWEQYF
TGTGCCAGCAGTTTATTCGGACAGGGGTGGGAGCAGTACTTC
>TRBJ2-7|many|TRBD2|TRBV6-5|15
CASSYFSGSNYEQYF
TGTGCCAGCAGTTACTTCAGCGGGAGTAACTACGAGCAGTACTTC
>TRBJ1-2|many|NA|TRBV28|16
CASSLSPGGASYGYTF
TGTGCCAGCAGTTTATCCCCGGGGGGGGCGTCCTATGGCTACACCTTC
>TRBJ1-1|many|NA|TRBV7-2|13
CANSLLGGSEAFF
TGTGCCAACAGCCTCTTGGGAGGGTCCGAAGCTTTCTTT
>TRBJ2-7|many|NA|TRBV18|11
CASSTPGEQYF
TGTGCCAGCTCGACACCTGGCGAGCAGTACTTC
>TRBJ2-2|many|TRBD1|TRBV7-3|16
CASSLSGGSWTGELFF
TGTGCCAGCAGCTTATCAGGGGGCTCATGGACCGGGGAGCTGTTTTTT
>TRBJ2-7|many|NA|TRBV18|12
CASSPDRGEQYF
TGTGCCAGCTCACCAGATAGGGGGGAGCAGTACTTC
>TRBJ1-2|many|TRBD1|TRBV27|14
CASSLRGRNYGYTF
TGTGCCAGCAGTCTCAGGGGGCGGAACTATGGCTACACCTTC